The clone carrying this T cell receptor (beta chain) was counted a few times. Its antigen is as yet unknown. The CDR3 is 15 amino acids. Germline CDR1 is KGHSH and CDR2 is LQKENI. J gave up 4 bases and V 3 bases, and 0 bases lay outside the gene matches. The data are from a study of PD-1 blockade in classical Hodgkin lymphoma. Overall study: Patients were dosed intravenously with nivolumab at 3 mg/kg every 2 weeks.

Points from the study as a whole: Reported baseline diversity: healthy donors highest, relapsed/refractory patients lowest. Complete responders entered with baseline diversity on par with newly diagnosed patients, the results showed.

This sample's time point: cycle 4 day 1 (C4D1), after 6 weeks of nivolumab. Every patient had relapsed following autologous stem cell transplantation, and cohorts differed in brentuximab vedotin exposure. Isolation of CD4+ T cells from thawed PBMCs was performed by magnetic negative selection. Method: immunoSEQ multiplex PCR; TCRdb's copy keeps in-frame clones and lacks some. The sample has approximately 29,000 clones; roughly 80% are singletons. This specimen consisted of CD4+ T cells from blood, obtained before the fourth cycle of nivolumab. The receptor comes from a human donor with classical Hodgkin lymphoma. J is TRBJ2-3 and V is TRBV18; 14 bases align to TRBD2. CDR3 amino acids: CASSPTSGRADTQYF. The CDR3 coding sequence is TGTGCCAGCTCACCGACTAGCGGGAGGGCAGATACGCAGTATTTT.